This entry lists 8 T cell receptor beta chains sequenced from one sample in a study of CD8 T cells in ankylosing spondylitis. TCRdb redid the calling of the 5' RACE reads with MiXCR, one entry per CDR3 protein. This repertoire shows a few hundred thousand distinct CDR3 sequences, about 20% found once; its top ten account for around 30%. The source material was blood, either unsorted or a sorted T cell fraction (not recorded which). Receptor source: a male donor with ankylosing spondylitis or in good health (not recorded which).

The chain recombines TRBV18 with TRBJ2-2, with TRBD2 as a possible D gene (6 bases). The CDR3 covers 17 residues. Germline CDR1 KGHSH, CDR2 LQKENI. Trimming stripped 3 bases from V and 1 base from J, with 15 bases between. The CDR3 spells CASSPYRTSLNTGELFF. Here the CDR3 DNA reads TGTGCCAGCTCACCTTATCGAACTAGCCTGAACACCGGGGAGCTGTTTTTT.

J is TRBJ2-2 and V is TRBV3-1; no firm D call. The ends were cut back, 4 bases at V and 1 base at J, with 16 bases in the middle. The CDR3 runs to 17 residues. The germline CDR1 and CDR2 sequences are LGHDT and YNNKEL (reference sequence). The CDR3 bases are TGTGCCAGCAGCCGGATCAACACCCTAAAGAACACCGGGGAGCTGTTTTTT. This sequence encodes CASSRINTLKNTGELFF.

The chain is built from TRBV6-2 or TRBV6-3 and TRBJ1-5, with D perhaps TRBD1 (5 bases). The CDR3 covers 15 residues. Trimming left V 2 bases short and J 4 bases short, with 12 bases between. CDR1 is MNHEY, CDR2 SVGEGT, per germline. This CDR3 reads CASSYGRALNQPQHF. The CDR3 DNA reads TGTGCCAGCAGTTACGGCAGGGCCCTTAATCAGCCCCAGCATTTT.

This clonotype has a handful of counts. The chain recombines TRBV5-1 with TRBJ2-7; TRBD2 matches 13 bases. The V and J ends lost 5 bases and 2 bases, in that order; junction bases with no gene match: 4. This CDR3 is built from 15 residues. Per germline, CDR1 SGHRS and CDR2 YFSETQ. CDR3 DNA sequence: TGCGCCAGCAGGGTCGGACTAGCGGGAGCCTACGAGCAGTACTTC. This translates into CASRVGLAGAYEQYF.

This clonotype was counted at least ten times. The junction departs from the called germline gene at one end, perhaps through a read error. Written as DNA, the CDR3 is TGCAGCCTTGACAGGCCCGGCACAGATACGCAGTATTTT. Translating it yields CSLDRPGTDTQYF. The chain combines TRBV29-1 with TRBJ2-3, with D perhaps TRBD1 (6 bases). The CDR3 consists of 13 residues. Germline CDR1 is SQVTM and CDR2 is ANQGSEA.

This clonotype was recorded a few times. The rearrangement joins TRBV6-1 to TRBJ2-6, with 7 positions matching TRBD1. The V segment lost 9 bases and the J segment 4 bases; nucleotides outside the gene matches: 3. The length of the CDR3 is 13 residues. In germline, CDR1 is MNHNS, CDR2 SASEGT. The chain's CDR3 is CASGQAGANVLTF. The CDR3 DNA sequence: TGTGCCAGTGGACAGGCGGGGGCCAACGTCCTGACTTTC.

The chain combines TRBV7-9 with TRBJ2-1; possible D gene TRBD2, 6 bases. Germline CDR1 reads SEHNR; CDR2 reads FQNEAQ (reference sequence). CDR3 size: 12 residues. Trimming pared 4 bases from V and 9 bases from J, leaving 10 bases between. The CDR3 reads CASSSPSVEQFF. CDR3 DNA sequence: TGTGCCAGCAGCTCCCCTAGCGTTGAGCAGTTCTTC.

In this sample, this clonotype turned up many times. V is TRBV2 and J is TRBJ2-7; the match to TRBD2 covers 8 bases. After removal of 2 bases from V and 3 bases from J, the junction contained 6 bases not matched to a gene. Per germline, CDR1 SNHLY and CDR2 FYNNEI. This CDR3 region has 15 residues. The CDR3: CASSEPAGGNYEQYF. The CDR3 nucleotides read TGTGCCAGCAGTGAACCCGCGGGAGGAAACTACGAGCAGTACTTC. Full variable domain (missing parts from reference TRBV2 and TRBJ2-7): EPEVTQTPSHQVTQMGQEVILRCVPISNHLYFYWYRQILGQKVEFLVSFYNNEISEKSEIFDDQFSVERPDGSNFTLKIRSTKLEDSAMYFCASSEPAGGNYEQYFGPGTRLTVT.